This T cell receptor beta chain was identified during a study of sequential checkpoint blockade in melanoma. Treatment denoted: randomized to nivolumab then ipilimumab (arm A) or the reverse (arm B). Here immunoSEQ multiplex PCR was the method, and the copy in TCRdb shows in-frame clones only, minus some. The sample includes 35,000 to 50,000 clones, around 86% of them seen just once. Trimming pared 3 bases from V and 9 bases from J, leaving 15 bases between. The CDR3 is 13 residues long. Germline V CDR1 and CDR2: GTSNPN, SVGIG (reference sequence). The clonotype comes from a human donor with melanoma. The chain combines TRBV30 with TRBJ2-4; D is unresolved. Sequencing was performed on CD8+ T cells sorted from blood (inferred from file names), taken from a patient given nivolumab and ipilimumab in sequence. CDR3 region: CAWSLQSLGIQYF. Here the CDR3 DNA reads TGTGCCTGGAGCCTCCAATCCCTCGGCATTCAGTACTTC.